A selection of T cell receptor beta chains follows, all from one sample in a study of Graves' ophthalmopathy and Graves' hyperthyroidism. TCRdb reprocessed the multiplex PCR reads with MiXCR, giving one entry per CDR3 protein. This sample yields approximately 700,000 distinct CDR3 sequences, of which roughly 39% are seen a single time; 3% to 3.5% belongs to the top ten. Sequencing used peripheral blood. The origin of the receptors is an adult man with Graves' ophthalmopathy. Each CDR3 is given without its conserved first and last residue.

J gene: TRBJ2-2; V gene: TRBV5-1; CDR3 protein: ASSFVRGRGELF
J gene: TRBJ1-2; V gene: TRBV7-2; CDR3 protein: ASSPRQGFNYGYT
J gene: TRBJ2-6; V gene: TRBV7-3; CDR3 protein: ASSLRTGVGGANVLT
J gene: TRBJ2-7; V gene: TRBV5-4; CDR3 protein: ASSLAGGYGQY
J gene: TRBJ1-1; V gene: TRBV12-3/TRBV12-4; CDR3 protein: ASSLASITEAF
J gene: TRBJ2-2; V gene: TRBV24-1; CDR3 protein: ATSSLESNTGELF
J gene: TRBJ1-6; V gene: TRBV4-3; CDR3 protein: ASSQAGRGNSPLH
J gene: TRBJ2-5; V gene: TRBV19; CDR3 protein: ASSGGSGLTHETQY
J gene: TRBJ2-7; V gene: TRBV6-5; CDR3 protein: ASSRDDEQY
J gene: NA; V gene: TRBV7-9; CDR3 protein: ASSSRSGTVSGTQY
J gene: TRBJ1-1; V gene: TRBV29-1; CDR3 protein: SVDRRTNTEAF
J gene: TRBJ2-5; V gene: TRBV12-3/TRBV12-4; CDR3 protein: ASSFRRQETQY
J gene: TRBJ1-1; V gene: TRBV18; CDR3 protein: ASSRGQGDTEAF
J gene: TRBJ2-7; V gene: TRBV10-3; CDR3 protein: ASSTRDRGWREQY
J gene: TRBJ2-3; V gene: TRBV7-9; CDR3 protein: ASSSPAGTGAGTQY
J gene: TRBJ2-2; V gene: TRBV15; CDR3 protein: ATSSLPSGNTGELF
J gene: TRBJ2-7; V gene: TRBV5-6; CDR3 protein: ASSLRAGTYEQY
J gene: TRBJ1-4; V gene: TRBV5-1; CDR3 protein: ASSSRGLDEKLF
J gene: TRBJ2-7; V gene: TRBV25-1; CDR3 protein: ASSPGLAGNEQY
J gene: TRBJ1-6; V gene: TRBV7-9; CDR3 protein: ASSRRDRGRDSPLH
J gene: TRBJ2-5; V gene: TRBV2; CDR3 protein: ASSAVRVGLAGGTETQY
J gene: TRBJ2-7; V gene: TRBV20-1; CDR3 protein: SANPLAGGRKY
J gene: TRBJ2-7; V gene: TRBV5-5; CDR3 protein: ASSPLGVGEQY
J gene: TRBJ1-2; V gene: TRBV29-1; CDR3 protein: SVDRGLYGYT
J gene: TRBJ2-5; V gene: TRBV7-2; CDR3 protein: ASSFHHGGGETQY
J gene: TRBJ1-2; V gene: TRBV27; CDR3 protein: ASSSVNYGYT
J gene: TRBJ2-7; V gene: TRBV5-6; CDR3 protein: ASSLVGGRGEQY
J gene: TRBJ2-6; V gene: TRBV7-9; CDR3 protein: ASSGGGQGASGANVLT
J gene: TRBJ1-4; V gene: TRBV10-3; CDR3 protein: ATLGGTGDEKLF
J gene: TRBJ1-3; V gene: TRBV3-1; CDR3 protein: ASSQREGGNTIY
J gene: TRBJ1-1; V gene: TRBV11-2; CDR3 protein: ASSLLMGMNTEAF
J gene: TRBJ2-1; V gene: TRBV24-1; CDR3 protein: ATRASGRHEQF
J gene: TRBJ2-2; V gene: TRBV7-9; CDR3 protein: ASSLAGQGDTGELF
J gene: TRBJ1-2; V gene: TRBV9; CDR3 protein: ASSPWDRGTPNYGYT
J gene: TRBJ2-7; V gene: TRBV25-1; CDR3 protein: AWSLGIEQY
J gene: TRBJ1-4; V gene: TRBV10-3; CDR3 protein: AISESFGQGDEKLF
J gene: TRBJ2-5; V gene: TRBV12-5; CDR3 protein: ASGLQGGQETQY
J gene: TRBJ1-3; V gene: TRBV20-1; CDR3 protein: SARSSGNTIY
J gene: TRBJ1-1; V gene: TRBV9; CDR3 protein: ASSGDREAEAF
J gene: TRBJ1-1; V gene: TRBV15; CDR3 protein: ATSRYWGETPEAF
J gene: TRBJ1-1; V gene: TRBV10-2; CDR3 protein: ASSPTGQLMNTEAF